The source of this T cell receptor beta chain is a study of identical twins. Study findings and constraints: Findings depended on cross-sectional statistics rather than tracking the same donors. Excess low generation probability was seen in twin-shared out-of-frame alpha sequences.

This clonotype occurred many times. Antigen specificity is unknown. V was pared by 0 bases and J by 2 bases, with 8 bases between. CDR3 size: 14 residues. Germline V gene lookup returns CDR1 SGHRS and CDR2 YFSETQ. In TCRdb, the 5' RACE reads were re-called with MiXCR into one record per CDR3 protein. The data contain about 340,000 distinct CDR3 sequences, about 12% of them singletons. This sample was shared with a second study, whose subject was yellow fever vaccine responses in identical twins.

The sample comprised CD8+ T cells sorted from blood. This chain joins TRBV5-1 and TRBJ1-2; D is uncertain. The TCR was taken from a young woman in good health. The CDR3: CASSLGSANYGYTF. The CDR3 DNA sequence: TGCGCCAGCAGCTTGGGTTCTGCGAACTATGGCTACACCTTC.